The 7 T cell receptor beta chains presented below share a single source sample, sequenced in a study of vaccination and CD4 T cells after COVID-19. Cultured CD4+ T cell DNA underwent sequencing with the Oncomine TCR Beta short-read assay. TCRdb re-called the PCR reads with MiXCR, one entry per CDR3 protein. The sample records around 3,000 distinct CDR3 sequences, around 28% being singletons. These TCRs are of unknown antigen specificity. The treatment here: roughly ten-day PBMC culture with coronavirus spike peptide pools or control peptides (ViraFEST assay). From the unexposed donor, CD4+ T cells were collected ahead of the COVID-19 pandemic (2011-2018). Material: CD4+ T cells from blood, cultured in vitro. These receptors all stem from a human donor in good health.

The rearrangement uses TRBV10-2 and TRBJ2-1; D not resolved. The CDR3 spans 13 residues. Germline V CDR1 and CDR2: WSHSY, SAAADI. V lost 6 bases to trimming and J lost 9 bases, with 15 bases between them. The CDR3 DNA is TGCGCCAGCAGCCTCCAGGTGGTGACTGAGCAGTTCTTC. This gives the protein CASSLQVVTEQFF.

In its sample, this clonotype was seen a few times. The V call is TRBV7-9, the J call TRBJ1-5, with TRBD1 matching 7 bases. The V and J ends lost 5 bases and 0 bases, in that order; junction bases with no gene match: 4. Germline V CDR1 and CDR2: SEHNR, FQNEAQ (reference sequence). CDR3 size: 15 residues. CDR3 sequence: CASSAGQSSNQPQHF. The CDR3 region has the DNA TGTGCCAGCAGCGCGGGACAGTCTAGCAATCAGCCCCAGCATTTT.

The rearrangement links TRBV29-1 to TRBJ2-1, with 11 bases that match TRBD2. The CDR3 runs 13 residues. Germline V CDR1 and CDR2: SQVTM, ANQGSEA. V was pared by 6 bases and J by 6 bases, with 4 bases of the junction left unmatched. CDR3 sequence: CSVLAGGSNEQFF. The CDR3 nucleotides read TGCAGCGTGCTAGCGGGGGGAAGCAATGAGCAGTTCTTC.

This clonotype was observed a single time. J is TRBJ1-4 and V is TRBV20-1, with a tentative D call TRBD1 (5 bases). The germline CDR1 and CDR2 sequences are DFQATT and SNEGSKA (reference sequence). The CDR3 runs 14 residues. The ends were cut back, 0 bases at V and 8 bases at J, with 13 bases in the middle. CDR3 in amino acids: CSARDQGFGEKLFF. In DNA form, the CDR3 reads TGCAGTGCTAGAGATCAGGGATTCGGAGAAAAACTGTTTTTT.

This clonotype was counted between two and nine times. CDR3 DNA sequence: TGTGCCACCAGTGACTCCAGACAGGGGGCTGGTGGCTACACCTTC. Amino acid sequence: CATSDSRQGAGGYTF. The rearrangement joins TRBV24-1 to TRBJ1-2; TRBD1 matches 10 bases. CDR3 length: 15 amino acids. Looked up from germline, CDR1 is KGHDR and CDR2 is SFDVKD. Trimming took 4 bases from V and 7 from J; bases not matched to a gene: 8.

V gene TRBV28 combines with J gene TRBJ1-2; 9 nucleotides agree with TRBD1. Losses at the gene ends were 6 bases for V and 4 bases for J; bases not matched to a gene: 6. CDR3 length: 14 amino acids. CDR1 and CDR2 (germline): MDHEN, SYDVKM. CDR3 in amino acids: CASRTGTGTYGYTF. The CDR3 region has the DNA TGTGCCAGCAGGACCGGGACAGGGACCTATGGCTACACCTTC.

This clonotype was counted only a few times. This rearrangement joins TRBV12-3 or TRBV12-4 to TRBJ1-1; D possibly corresponds to TRBD1 (6 bases). The CDR3 consists of 14 residues. V was pared by 7 bases and J by 5 bases, with 17 bases between. This CDR3 is CASNEQGGLTEAFF. The CDR3 region has the DNA TGTGCCAGCAACGAACAGGGTGGGTTGACTGAAGCTTTCTTT.